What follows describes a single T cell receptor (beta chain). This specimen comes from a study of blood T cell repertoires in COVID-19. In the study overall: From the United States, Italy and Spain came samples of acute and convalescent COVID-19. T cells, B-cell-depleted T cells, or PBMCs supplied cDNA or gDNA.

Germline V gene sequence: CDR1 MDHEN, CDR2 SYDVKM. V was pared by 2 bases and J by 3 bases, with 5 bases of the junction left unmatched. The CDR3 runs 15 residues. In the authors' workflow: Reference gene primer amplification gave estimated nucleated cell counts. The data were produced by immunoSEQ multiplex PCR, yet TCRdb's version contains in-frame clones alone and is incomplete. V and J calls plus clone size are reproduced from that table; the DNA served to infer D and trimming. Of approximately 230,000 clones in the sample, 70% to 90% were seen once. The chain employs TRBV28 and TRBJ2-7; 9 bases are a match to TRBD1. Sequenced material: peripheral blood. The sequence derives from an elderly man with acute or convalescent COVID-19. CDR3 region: CASSLTGTGYYEQYF. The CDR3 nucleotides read TGTGCCAGCAGTTTAACCGGGACAGGGTACTACGAGCAGTACTTC.